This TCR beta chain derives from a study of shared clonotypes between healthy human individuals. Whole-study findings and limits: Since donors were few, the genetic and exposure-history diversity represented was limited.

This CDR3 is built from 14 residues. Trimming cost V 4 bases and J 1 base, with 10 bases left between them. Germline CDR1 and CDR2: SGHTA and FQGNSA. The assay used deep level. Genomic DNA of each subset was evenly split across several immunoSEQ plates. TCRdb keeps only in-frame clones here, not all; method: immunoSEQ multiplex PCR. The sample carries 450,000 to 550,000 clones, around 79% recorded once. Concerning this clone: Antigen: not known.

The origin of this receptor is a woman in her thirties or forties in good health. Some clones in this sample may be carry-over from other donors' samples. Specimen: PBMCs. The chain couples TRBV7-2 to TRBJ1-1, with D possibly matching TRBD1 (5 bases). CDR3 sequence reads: CASSSRDGNTEAFF. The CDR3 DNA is TGTGCCAGCAGCTCCCGGGACGGGAACACTGAAGCTTTCTTT.